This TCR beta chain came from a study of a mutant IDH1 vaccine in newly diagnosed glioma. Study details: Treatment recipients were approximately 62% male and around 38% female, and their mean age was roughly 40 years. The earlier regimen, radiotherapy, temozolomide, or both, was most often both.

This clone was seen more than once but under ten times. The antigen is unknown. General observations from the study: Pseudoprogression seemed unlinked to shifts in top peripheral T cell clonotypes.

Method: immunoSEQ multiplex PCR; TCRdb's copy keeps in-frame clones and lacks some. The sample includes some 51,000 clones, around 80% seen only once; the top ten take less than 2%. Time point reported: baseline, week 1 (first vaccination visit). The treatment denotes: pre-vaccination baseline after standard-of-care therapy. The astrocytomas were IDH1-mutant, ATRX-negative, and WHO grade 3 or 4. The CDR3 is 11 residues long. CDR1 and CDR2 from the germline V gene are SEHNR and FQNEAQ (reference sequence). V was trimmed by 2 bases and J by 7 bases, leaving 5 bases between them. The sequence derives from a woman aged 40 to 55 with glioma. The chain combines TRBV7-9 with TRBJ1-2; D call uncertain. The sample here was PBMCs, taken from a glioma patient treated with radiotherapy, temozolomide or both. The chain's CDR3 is CASSLKGGYTF. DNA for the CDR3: TGTGCCAGCAGCTTAAAAGGTGGCTACACCTTC.